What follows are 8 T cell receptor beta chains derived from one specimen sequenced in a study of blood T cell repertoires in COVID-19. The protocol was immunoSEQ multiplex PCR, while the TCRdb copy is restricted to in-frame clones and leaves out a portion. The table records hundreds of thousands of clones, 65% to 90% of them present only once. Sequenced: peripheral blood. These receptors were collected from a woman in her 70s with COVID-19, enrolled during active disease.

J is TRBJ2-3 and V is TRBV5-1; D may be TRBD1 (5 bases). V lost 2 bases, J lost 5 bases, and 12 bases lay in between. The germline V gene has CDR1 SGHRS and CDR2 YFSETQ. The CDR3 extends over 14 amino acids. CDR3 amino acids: CASSLDSPKDTQYF. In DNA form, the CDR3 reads TGCGCCAGCAGCTTAGACAGCCCCAAAGATACGCAGTATTTT.

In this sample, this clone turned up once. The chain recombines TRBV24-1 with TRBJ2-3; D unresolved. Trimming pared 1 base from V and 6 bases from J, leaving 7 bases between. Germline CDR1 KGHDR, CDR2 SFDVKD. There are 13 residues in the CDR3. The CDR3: CATSDFDQDTQYF. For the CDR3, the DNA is TGTGCCACCAGTGATTTCGATCAGGATACGCAGTATTTT.

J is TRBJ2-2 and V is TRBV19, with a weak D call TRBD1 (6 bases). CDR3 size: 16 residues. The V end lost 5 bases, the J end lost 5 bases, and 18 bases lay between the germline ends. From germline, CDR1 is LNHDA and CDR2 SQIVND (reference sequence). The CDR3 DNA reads TGTGCCAGTAGTCCGCGGCGACAGGTTATGACCGGGGAGCTGTTTTTT. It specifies CASSPRRQVMTGELFF.

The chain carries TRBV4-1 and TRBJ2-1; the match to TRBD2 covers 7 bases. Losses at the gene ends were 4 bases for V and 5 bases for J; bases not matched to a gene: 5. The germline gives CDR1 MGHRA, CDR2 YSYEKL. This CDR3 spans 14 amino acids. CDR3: CASSPRGGDNEQFF. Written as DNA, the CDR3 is TGCGCCAGCAGCCCTCGGGGAGGGGACAATGAGCAGTTCTTC.

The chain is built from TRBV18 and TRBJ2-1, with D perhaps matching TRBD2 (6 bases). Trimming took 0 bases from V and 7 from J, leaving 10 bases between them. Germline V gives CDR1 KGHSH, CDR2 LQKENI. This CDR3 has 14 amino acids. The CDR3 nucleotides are TGTGCCAGCTCACCACCGGCAGGGAGGAATGAGCAGTTCTTC. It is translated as CASSPPAGRNEQFF.

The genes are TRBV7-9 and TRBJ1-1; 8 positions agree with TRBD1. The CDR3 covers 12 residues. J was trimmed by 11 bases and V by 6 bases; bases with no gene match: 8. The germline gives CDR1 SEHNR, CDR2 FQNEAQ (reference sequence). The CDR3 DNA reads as TGTGCCAGCAGTTATGGACAGGGAGGGGCTTTCTTT. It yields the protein CASSYGQGGAFF. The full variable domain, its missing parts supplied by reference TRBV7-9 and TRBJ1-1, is DTGVSQNPRHKITKRGQNVTFRCDPISEHNRLYWYRQTLGQGPEFLTYFQNEAQLEKSRLLSDRFSAERPKGSFSTLEIQRTEQGDSAMYLCASSYGQGGAFFGQGTRLTVV.

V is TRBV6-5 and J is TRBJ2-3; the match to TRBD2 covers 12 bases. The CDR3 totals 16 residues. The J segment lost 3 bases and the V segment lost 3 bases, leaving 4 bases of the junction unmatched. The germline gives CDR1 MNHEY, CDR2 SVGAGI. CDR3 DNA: TGTGCCAGCAGTTATCCTAGCGGGGGGGCGACAGATACGCAGTATTTT. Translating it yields CASSYPSGGATDTQYF.

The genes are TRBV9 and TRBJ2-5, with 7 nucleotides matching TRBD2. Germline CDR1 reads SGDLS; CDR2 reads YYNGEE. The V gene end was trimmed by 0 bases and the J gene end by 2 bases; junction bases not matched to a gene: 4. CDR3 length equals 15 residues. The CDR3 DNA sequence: TGTGCCAGCAGCGTAGCCGGGACTAAACAAGAGACCCAGTACTTC. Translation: CASSVAGTKQETQYF. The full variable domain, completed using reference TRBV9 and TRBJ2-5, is DSGVTQTPKHLITATGQRVTLRCSPRSGDLSVYWYQQSLDQGLQFLIQYYNGEERAKGNILERFSAQQFPDLHSELNLSSLELGDSALYFCASSVAGTKQETQYFGPGTRLLVL.